This T cell receptor (beta chain) emerged from a study of T cell repertoires and leukemia-associated antigens (dated by TCRdb to about 2019). Background for the entire study: Per sample, about 5.1 to 7 million read pairs and roughly 3.3 to 5.0 million effective reads were obtained, for roughly 16 million effective reads in total. The study aimed to identify which antigen a TCR Vbeta21 clone previously found in CML patients recognizes, using in vitro peptide stimulation of healthy T cells. On the study overall, not on this receptor specifically: The four groups showed no significant differences in numbers of Vbeta genes (roughly 60), Jbeta genes (approximately 15), VDJ rearrangements, or unique CDR3s. The antigen specificity and function of the expanded clones were not directly tested and needed further investigation.

Total RNA was extracted from the cultured T cells using TRIzol reagent. TCRbeta libraries were amplified from RNA using 5' rapid amplification of cDNA ends (5'RACE). Before sequencing, Qubit, an Agilent instrument, and quantitative PCR were used to check library concentration and integrity. A commercial service provider sequenced the qualified libraries on Illumina HiSeq or MiSeq. The source study handled its data this way. MiXCR version 1.8.2 was used to identify TCR sequences in each sample. For a clone to count as qualified, its CDR3 had to be longer than four amino acids, its nucleotide length had to be in-frame, and the clone could not contain a stop codon. A read containing the complete CDR3 structure was counted as an effective read. Validation of expanded clones was performed by RT-PCR with 24 Vbeta primers, GeneScan spectratyping, and Sanger sequencing. TCRdb itself trimmed the public reads at Q25 with fastp, ran MiXCR and retained productive beta chains. Records with the same CDR3 protein are collapsed into one entry carrying the most frequent genes and DNA. V and J calls and clone size were set by TCRdb, not the authors. This sample lists 8,000 to 10,000 distinct CDR3 sequences; 43% were detected once. Just over 55% of the sample is in the top ten clones.

As a first step, the CD3+ T cells were left to rest overnight in RPMI 1640 lacking fetal bovine serum, at 2.5 million cells/mL. CD3+ T cells were isolated from PBMCs with MACS immunomagnetic beads following the manufacturer's instructions. The germline V gene (reference sequence) yields SEHNR for CDR1 and FQNEAQ for CDR2. Deletion took 7 bases off V and 0 bases off J, with a span of 7 bases between the germline ends. The CDR3 covers 14 residues, taking in both the cysteine and the phenylalanine. Of the read, only the CDR3 DNA is kept; its 42 bases are in frame from base 1. This clonotype was counted a few times. The antigen it binds to is not known. No much larger clone is present one base from it, and per-base qualities are unavailable.

Sequenced material: CD3+ T cells sorted from blood and cultured. Here the chain combines TRBV7-9 and TRBJ2-6, and the D gene may be TRBD1, 6 bases matching. This receptor was taken from a female donor in good health. The CDR3 sequence is CASTRGSGANVLTF. The DNA sequence is as follows: TGTGCCAGCACCAGGGGCTCTGGGGCCAACGTCCTGACTTTC.